The next 12 T cell receptor beta chains were all read from a single sample in a study of blood T cell repertoires in COVID-19. The protocol was immunoSEQ multiplex PCR, while the TCRdb copy is restricted to in-frame clones and leaves out a portion. The sample yields around 160,000 clones, more than 80% seen once. What was sequenced was peripheral blood. Receptor source: a man between 18 and 29 years old with COVID-19, enrolled during active disease.

This chain connects TRBV6-5 to TRBJ1-6, with TRBD1 as a possible D gene (6 bases). V lost 0 bases and J lost 8, with 11 bases in between. The CDR3 totals 15 residues. Germline CDR1 is MNHEY and CDR2 is SVGAGI. The CDR3 DNA reads TGTGCCAGCAGTTACTCGATACAGGGTTATTCACCCCTCCACTTT. This sequence encodes CASSYSIQGYSPLHF.

This chain links TRBV19 with TRBJ2-4, with TRBD2 matching over 11 bases. Per the germline V gene, CDR1 is LNHDA and CDR2 is SQIVND (reference sequence). Unmatched junction bases numbered 5, after V lost 6 bases and J lost 1 base. The CDR3 sequence is 16 residues long. This CDR3 reads CASRLTSGGAKNIQYF. The CDR3 nucleotides read TGTGCCAGTAGGCTAACTAGCGGGGGTGCCAAAAACATTCAGTACTTC.

The rearrangement uses TRBV19 and TRBJ2-2; 9 bases align to TRBD1. In germline, CDR1 is LNHDA, CDR2 SQIVND (reference sequence). Trimming took 8 bases from V and 2 from J; bases not matched to a gene: 12. CDR3 length equals 17 residues. The CDR3 loop reads CASAVTGGFRNTGELFF. In nucleotides, the CDR3 is TGTGCCAGTGCAGTCACAGGGGGCTTTAGAAACACCGGGGAGCTGTTTTTT. Based on the CDR3 plus reference TRBV19 and TRBJ2-2, the full variable domain is DGGITQSPKYLFRKEGQNVTLSCEQNLNHDAMYWYRQDPGQGLRLIYYSQIVNDFQKGDIAEGYSVSREKKESFPLTVTSAQKNPTAFYLCASAVTGGFRNTGELFFGEGSRLTVL.

This chain links TRBV9 with TRBJ2-2; 7 positions agree with TRBD2. The CDR3 sequence is 16 residues long. V dropped 0 bases and J dropped 1; count of bases not matched to a gene: 3. The germline V gene has CDR1 SGDLS and CDR2 YYNGEE. CDR3 sequence (DNA): TGTGCCAGCAGCGTAGGACGGGAGGTGAACACCGGGGAGCTGTTTTTT. Its translation: CASSVGREVNTGELFF.

A remark on this clone: Different DNA sequences within this sample yield the same CDR3. This rearrangement joins TRBV6-2 or TRBV6-3 to TRBJ2-1; 7 bases fit TRBD2. J gave up 1 base and V 2 bases, and 2 bases lay outside the gene matches. Germline CDR1 MNHEY, CDR2 SVGEGT. The CDR3 is 15 residues long. This chain's CDR3 is CASSYGRGSYNEQFF. DNA of the CDR3: TGTGCCAGCAGTTACGGGAGGGGTTCCTACAATGAGCAGTTCTTC.

The chain recombines TRBV5-1 with TRBJ2-5, with 8 bases fitting TRBD1. This CDR3 is built from 14 residues. V gave up 6 bases and J gave up 1 base; unmatched junction bases: 5. Germline V CDR1 and CDR2: SGHRS, YFSETQ. The CDR3 DNA reads as TGCGCCAGCAAAGTAGGACAGGGCCAAGAGACCCAGTACTTC. Its protein is CASKVGQGQETQYF.

V and J are TRBV7-9 and TRBJ2-1; 9 bases agree with TRBD1. V was pared by 5 bases and J by 5 bases, with 7 bases of the junction left unmatched. This CDR3 is built from 15 residues. The germline gives CDR1 SEHNR, CDR2 FQNEAQ (reference sequence). CDR3 nucleotides: TGTGCCAGCAGCCCACAGGGGGCCCTAGACAATGAGCAGTTCTTC. It yields the protein CASSPQGALDNEQFF. The full variable domain, completed using reference TRBV7-9 and TRBJ2-1, is DTGVSQNPRHKITKRGQNVTFRCDPISEHNRLYWYRQTLGQGPEFLTYFQNEAQLEKSRLLSDRFSAERPKGSFSTLEIQRTEQGDSAMYLCASSPQGALDNEQFFGPGTRLTVL.

The chain has TRBV29-1 and TRBJ1-1, with 7 bases matching TRBD1. Germline lookup yields CDR1 SQVTM and CDR2 ANQGSEA. V was pared by 3 bases and J by 4 bases, with 8 bases of the junction left unmatched. The CDR3 contains 14 residues. CDR3 sequence (DNA): TGCAGCGTTGAGGACGTGGGACAGTTCACTGAAGCTTTCTTT. Translation gives CSVEDVGQFTEAFF.

The chain uses TRBV28 and TRBJ1-3, with 10 bases lining up with TRBD1. Per the germline V gene, CDR1 is MDHEN and CDR2 is SYDVKM. This CDR3 has 19 residues. V gave up 7 bases and J gave up 0 bases; unmatched junction bases: 15. The CDR3 is CASTSYRDRGSLSGNTIYF. CDR3 nucleotides: TGTGCCAGCACCTCATACCGGGACAGGGGTTCTCTCTCTGGAAACACCATATATTTT. Full variable domain (remainder filled in from reference TRBV28 and TRBJ1-3): DVKVTQSSRYLVKRTGEKVFLECVQDMDHENMFWYRQDPGLGLRLIYFSYDVKMKEKGDIPEGYSVSREKKERFSLILESASTNQTSMYLCASTSYRDRGSLSGNTIYFGEGSWLTVV.

This rearrangement joins TRBV4-3 to TRBJ1-5, with D possibly matching TRBD1 (5 bases). The germline V gene encodes CDR1 LGHNA and CDR2 YSLEER. The CDR3 is 15 residues long. V lost 0 bases and J 9 bases, leaving 15 bases between the germline ends. DNA for the CDR3: TGCGCCAGCAGCCAAGAAGTGGGGGAGGGGCCGCCCCAGCATTTT. This translates into CASSQEVGEGPPQHF.

The V gene is TRBV3-1 (or the pseudogene TRBV3-2), the J gene TRBJ1-5; D call uncertain. V was shortened by 4 bases and J by 2 bases, with 12 bases between the two germline ends. The germline gives CDR1 LGHDT, CDR2 YNNKEL (reference sequence). The CDR3 covers 15 residues. CDR3 sequence: CASSLRHGGNQPQHF. The DNA of the CDR3 is TGTGCCAGCAGCCTGCGCCACGGGGGCAATCAGCCCCAGCATTTT.

The chain combines TRBV1 with TRBJ2-7; the D call in the table, TRBD1, was not verified against the DNA. TRBV1 is a pseudogene locus. This CDR3 comprises 16 residues. The CDR3, as DNA: TGCACCAGCAGCCAAGAATATAGGACAGTCTCCTACGAGCAGTACTTC. Translating it yields CTSSQEYRTVSYEQYF.